This TCR beta chain comes out of a study of OX40 agonist ivuxolimab in advanced cancers. Study overall: Patients were treated with ivuxolimab, an agonistic anti-OX40 (CD134) antibody. Melanoma, hepatocellular carcinoma, head and neck or renal cell cancer occurred in dose-escalation patients. Enrollees could have had prior anti-PD-1, anti-PD-L1 or anti-CTLA-4 therapy, which around 40% had received.

This CDR3 has 15 amino acids. Germline V gene data show CDR1 as LNHDA and CDR2 as SQIVND (reference sequence). V lost 4 bases and J lost 8, with 18 bases in between. Generated by immunoSEQ multiplex PCR, the TCRdb table keeps only in-frame clones and is missing some. The top ten clones hold roughly 1.9% of a sample with about 60,000 clones, 85% to 90% of them seen once. V gene TRBV19 combines with J gene TRBJ2-1; the D gene is possibly TRBD2 (6 bases). This sequence originates from an adult with an advanced solid tumor such as melanoma, head and neck, liver or kidney cancer. Sequencing was performed on CD4+ or CD8+ T cells sorted from blood, taken in a trial of the OX40 agonist ivuxolimab. The CDR3 sequence: CASSTPGLHRYEQFF. For the CDR3, the DNA is TGTGCCAGTAGTACCCCGGGACTTCACAGGTATGAGCAGTTCTTC.